This record concerns one T cell receptor (beta chain) sequence. In germline, CDR1 is MNHEY, CDR2 SVGEGT. The V and J ends lost 2 bases and 5 bases, in that order; junction bases with no gene match: 9. The CDR3 totals 17 residues. The data belong to a study of blood T cell repertoires in COVID-19. Some clones are missing from TCRdb's copy, which holds only in-frame ones; the method was immunoSEQ multiplex PCR. The sample records around 330,000 clones, roughly 90% being singletons. The chain links TRBV6-2 or TRBV6-3 to TRBJ2-5; the match to TRBD1 covers 12 bases. Sequences were obtained from peripheral blood. This TCR was sampled from a woman in her 50s with active or convalescent COVID-19. The CDR3 DNA follows: TGTGCCAGCAGTTACCGTGGGACAGGGGGCGCGAGGGAGACCCAGTACTTC. This translates into CASSYRGTGGARETQYF.